This TCR beta chain originates from a study of T cell responses to AZD1222 COVID-19 vaccine. This table comes from immunoSEQ multiplex PCR, and its TCRdb copy is limited to in-frame clones, with some not included. Of 150,000 or so clones listed, about 91% are singletons. The receptor comes from an adult in good health. Sequences were derived from peripheral blood, sampled on day 0 of AZD1222 vaccination.

CDR3 sequence (DNA): TGCGCCAGCTCGAGGGCAGATACGCAGTATTTT. It encodes CASSRADTQYF. This chain connects TRBV5-1 to TRBJ2-3; tentative D call: TRBD2 (5 bases). The CDR3 loop spans 11 amino acids. With 7 bases removed from V and 4 bases from J, the gap between germline ends came to 7 bases. Germline CDR1 is SGHRS and CDR2 is YFSETQ.